Listed below are T cell receptor beta chains from one sample, sequenced in a study of cytomegalovirus exposure and HLA in healthy donors. The assay was immunoSEQ multiplex PCR, and TCRdb's table has in-frame clones only and misses some. The sample lists about 270,000 clones, roughly two thirds occurring once. Sequencing was performed on PBMCs. The receptors come from a female donor in good health and CMV-seronegative. Each CDR3 is given without its conserved first and last residue. D genes are given only for firm matches.

v_call	d_call	j_call	cdr3_aa
TRBV4-1	TRBD2	TRBJ2-5	ASSLPGTSGRETQY
TRBV7-9	TRBD1	NA	SSSSLPPGQGMDEQY
TRBV6-5	NA	TRBJ1-1	ASSSQGTAF
TRBV21-1	NA	TRBJ2-5	ASSRLMDRELISQY
TRBV10-2	TRBD2	TRBJ2-3	ASSYPTSGRAGDTQY
TRBV5-6	NA	TRBJ1-5	ASSSGAGNQPQH
TRBV27	NA	TRBJ1-1	ASSLGRENTEAF
TRBV30	NA	TRBJ1-2	AWSPGSGGYGYT
TRBV5-1	NA	TRBJ1-1	ASSQRRWGAEAF
TRBV30	NA	TRBJ2-3	GSRTGFEDTQY
TRBV5-1	TRBD2	TRBJ2-1	ASSFTRLAGNEQF
TRBV7-9	TRBD1	TRBJ1-1	ASSLGDRLTEAF
TRBV5-1	TRBD1	TRBJ1-1	ASSSTLTGITEAF
TRBV6-5	NA	TRBJ2-3	ASRGRSDTQY
TRBV2	NA	TRBJ1-6	ASSVEAVNSPLH
TRBV2	TRBD1	TRBJ2-1	ASSERTGRNYNEQF
TRBV30	TRBD1	TRBJ1-2	AWSSPSRGIDYGYT
TRBV11-3	NA	TRBJ2-5	ASSSTGIQETQY
TRBV5-1	TRBD1	TRBJ1-1	ASSFWGQVTEAF
TRBV5-1	NA	TRBJ2-2	ASSFGLGVLTGELF
TRBV5-4	NA	TRBJ1-1	ASSAGSEAF
TRBV4-2	TRBD2	TRBJ2-7	ASSHLGTSGSSYEQY
TRBV9	NA	TRBJ1-4	ASSPRGRGEKLF
TRBV30	TRBD2	TRBJ2-1	AWSVPSGRNEQF
TRBV25-1	NA	TRBJ1-3	ASRSSGNTIY
TRBV10-3	TRBD1	TRBJ1-5	AISDGQGYQPQH
TRBV7-7	NA	TRBJ1-1	ASSPLNVARTEAF
TRBV7-9	TRBD1	TRBJ1-5	ASSAGTGDNQPQH
TRBV7-2	NA	TRBJ2-7	ASILGGEDSYEQY
TRBV18	NA	TRBJ2-5	ASSPVGEAGPDQETQY
TRBV2	NA	TRBJ2-7	ASSELGGDSYEQY
TRBV15	NA	TRBJ2-1	ATSRGVRNEQF
TRBV18	NA	TRBJ2-5	ASSPPGQWKTQY
TRBV5-1	NA	TRBJ1-4	ASSPSSRAATNEKLF
TRBV19	TRBD1	TRBJ1-2	ASNDRDYGYT
TRBV5-6	TRBD2	TRBJ2-5	ASSSLAGGPSETQY
TRBV7-9	NA	TRBJ2-6	ASSLVFGGDSGANVLT
TRBV7-9	NA	TRBJ2-7	SSSPPGAIFHEQY
TRBV27	TRBD1	TRBJ1-5	ASSLSTGASNQPQH
TRBV10-3	TRBD1	TRBJ2-4	ASRGQGENIQY
TRBV15	TRBD1	TRBJ1-2	ATTKGTGTNYGYT
TRBV5-4	TRBD1	TRBJ1-2	ASSLVWPDREPYP
TRBV9	NA	TRBJ2-1	ASSATSRRDGGEQF
TRBV15	NA	TRBJ1-1	ATSRVWSGEAF
TRBV11-3	NA	TRBJ2-5	ASSFRWFQETQY
TRBV2	NA	TRBJ2-7	ASSEGFGGLDYEQY
TRBV6-1	NA	TRBJ1-2	ATSDYGYT
TRBV10-2	TRBD1	TRBJ2-1	ATTRPGGDLLGSDEQF
TRBV29-1	NA	TRBJ1-1	SVGTPNTEAF
TRBV11-2	NA	TRBJ1-1	ASSFTRGNTEAF
TRBV19	TRBD1	TRBJ2-5	ASSIVPDRSGETQY
TRBV7-9	TRBD2	TRBJ2-3	SSSGGTSWTDTQY
TRBV5-4	TRBD2	TRBJ2-1	ASSSGTSGTFYNEQF
TRBV7-3	TRBD2	TRBJ2-3	ASSSESGTPPDTQY
TRBV30	NA	TRBJ1-5	AWSLNSNQPQH